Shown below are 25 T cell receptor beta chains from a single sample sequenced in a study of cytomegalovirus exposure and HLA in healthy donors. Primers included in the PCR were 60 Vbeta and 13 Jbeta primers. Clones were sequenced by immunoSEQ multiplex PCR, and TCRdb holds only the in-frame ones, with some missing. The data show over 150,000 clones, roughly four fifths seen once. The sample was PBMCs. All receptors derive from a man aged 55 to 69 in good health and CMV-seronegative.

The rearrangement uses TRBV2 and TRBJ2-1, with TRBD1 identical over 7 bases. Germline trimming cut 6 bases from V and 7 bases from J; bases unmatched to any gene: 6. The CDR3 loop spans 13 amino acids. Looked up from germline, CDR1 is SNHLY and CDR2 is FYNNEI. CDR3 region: CASRQGPGNEQFF. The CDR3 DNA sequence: TGTGCCAGCAGACAGGGGCCAGGGAATGAGCAGTTCTTC.

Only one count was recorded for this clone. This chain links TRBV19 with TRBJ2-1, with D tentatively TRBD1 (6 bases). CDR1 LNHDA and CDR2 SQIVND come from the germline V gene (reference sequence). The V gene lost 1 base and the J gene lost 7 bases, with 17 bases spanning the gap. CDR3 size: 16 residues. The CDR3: CASSIVAGESGNEQFF. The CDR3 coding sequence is TGTGCCAGTAGTATAGTGGCAGGGGAGAGTGGAAATGAGCAGTTCTTC.

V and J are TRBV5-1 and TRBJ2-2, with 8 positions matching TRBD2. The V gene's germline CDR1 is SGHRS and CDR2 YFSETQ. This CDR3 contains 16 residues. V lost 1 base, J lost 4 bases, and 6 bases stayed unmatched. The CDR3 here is CASSLTTSAGTGELFF. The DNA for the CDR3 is TGCGCCAGCAGCTTGACGACTAGCGCAGGCACCGGGGAGCTGTTTTTT.

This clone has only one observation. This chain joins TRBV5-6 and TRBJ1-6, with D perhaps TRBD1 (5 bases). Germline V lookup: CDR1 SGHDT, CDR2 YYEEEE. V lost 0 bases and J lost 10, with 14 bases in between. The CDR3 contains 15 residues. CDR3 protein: CASSLDPRVGSPLHF. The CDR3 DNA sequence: TGTGCCAGCAGCTTGGATCCCAGGGTTGGGTCACCCCTCCACTTT.

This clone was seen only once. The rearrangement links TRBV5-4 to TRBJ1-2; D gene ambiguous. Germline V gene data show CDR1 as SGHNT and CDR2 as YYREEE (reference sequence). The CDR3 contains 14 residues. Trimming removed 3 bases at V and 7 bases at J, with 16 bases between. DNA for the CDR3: TGTGCCAGCAGCTGGTTCGGCGGCGCGGTTGGCTACACCTTC. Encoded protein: CASSWFGGAVGYTF.

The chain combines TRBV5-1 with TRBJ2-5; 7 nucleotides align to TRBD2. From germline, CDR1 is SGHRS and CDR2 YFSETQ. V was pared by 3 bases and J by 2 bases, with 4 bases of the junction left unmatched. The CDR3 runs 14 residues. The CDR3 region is CASSSLAGQETQYF. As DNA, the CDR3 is TGCGCCAGCAGCTCGTTAGCGGGTCAAGAGACCCAGTACTTC.

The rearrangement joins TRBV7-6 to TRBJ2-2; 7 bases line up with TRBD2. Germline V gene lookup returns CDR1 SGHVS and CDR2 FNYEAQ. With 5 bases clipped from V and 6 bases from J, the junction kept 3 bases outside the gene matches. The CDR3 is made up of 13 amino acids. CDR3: CASSPTSPGELFF. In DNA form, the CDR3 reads TGTGCCAGCAGCCCGACTAGCCCCGGGGAGCTGTTTTTT.

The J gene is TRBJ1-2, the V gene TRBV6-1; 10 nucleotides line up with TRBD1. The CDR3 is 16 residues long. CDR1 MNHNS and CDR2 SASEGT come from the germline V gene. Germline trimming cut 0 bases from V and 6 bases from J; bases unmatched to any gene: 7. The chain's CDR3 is CASSEAMGQGTDGYTF. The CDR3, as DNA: TGTGCCAGCAGTGAAGCAATGGGACAGGGGACGGATGGCTACACCTTC.

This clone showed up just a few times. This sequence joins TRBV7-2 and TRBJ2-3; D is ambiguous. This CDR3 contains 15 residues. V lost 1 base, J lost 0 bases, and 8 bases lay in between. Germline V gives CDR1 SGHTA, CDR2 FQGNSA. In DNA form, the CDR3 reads TGTGCCAGCAGCTTAGTGGTGGCTAGCACAGATACGCAGTATTTT. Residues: CASSLVVASTDTQYF.

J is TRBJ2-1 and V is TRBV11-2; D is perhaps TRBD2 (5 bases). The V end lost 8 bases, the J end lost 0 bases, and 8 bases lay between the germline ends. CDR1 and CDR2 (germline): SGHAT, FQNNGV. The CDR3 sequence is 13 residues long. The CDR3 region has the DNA TGTGCCAGCCGAGGGAGCTCCTACAATGAGCAGTTCTTC. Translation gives CASRGSSYNEQFF.

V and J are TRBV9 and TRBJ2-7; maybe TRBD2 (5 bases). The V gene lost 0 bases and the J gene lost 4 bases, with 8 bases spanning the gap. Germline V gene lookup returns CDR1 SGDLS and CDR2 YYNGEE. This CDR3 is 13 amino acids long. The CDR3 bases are TGTGCCAGCAGCGTAGTCCCGGGGTACGAGCAGTACTTC. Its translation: CASSVVPGYEQYF.

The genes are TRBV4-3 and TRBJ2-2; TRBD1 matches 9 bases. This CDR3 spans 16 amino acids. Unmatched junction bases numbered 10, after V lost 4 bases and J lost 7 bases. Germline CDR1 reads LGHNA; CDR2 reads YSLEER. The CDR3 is CASSRAGTGSVGELFF. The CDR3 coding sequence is TGCGCCAGCAGCCGCGCCGGGACAGGGAGTGTCGGGGAGCTGTTTTTT.

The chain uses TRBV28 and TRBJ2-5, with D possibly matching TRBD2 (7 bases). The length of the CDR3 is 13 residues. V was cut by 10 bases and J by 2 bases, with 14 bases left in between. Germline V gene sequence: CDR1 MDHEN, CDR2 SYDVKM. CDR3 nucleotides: TGTGCCACCCTCGGGGGGCTTCAAGAGACCCAGTACTTC. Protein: CATLGGLQETQYF.

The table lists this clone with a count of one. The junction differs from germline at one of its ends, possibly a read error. The CDR3 protein is CASSLDSGKRTQYF. CDR3 coding DNA: TGTGCCAGCAGTTTAGACAGCGGGAAACGGACCCAGTACTTC. V gene TRBV7-8 combines with J gene TRBJ2-5; 7 bases map to TRBD2. Germline CDR1 and CDR2: SGHVS and FQNEAQ. The CDR3 is made up of 14 amino acids.

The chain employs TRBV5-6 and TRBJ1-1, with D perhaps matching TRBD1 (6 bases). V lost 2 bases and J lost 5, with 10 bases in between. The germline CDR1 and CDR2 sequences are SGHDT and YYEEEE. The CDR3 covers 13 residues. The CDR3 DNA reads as TGTGCCAGCAGCTTAGCAGGGGTAACTGAAGCTTTCTTT. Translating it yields CASSLAGVTEAFF.

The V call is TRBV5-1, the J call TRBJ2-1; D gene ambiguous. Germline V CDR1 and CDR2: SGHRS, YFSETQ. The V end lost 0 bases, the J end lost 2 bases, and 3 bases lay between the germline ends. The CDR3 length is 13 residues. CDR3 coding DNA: TGCGCCAGCAGCTTGGCCACCTACAATGAGCAGTTCTTC. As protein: CASSLATYNEQFF.

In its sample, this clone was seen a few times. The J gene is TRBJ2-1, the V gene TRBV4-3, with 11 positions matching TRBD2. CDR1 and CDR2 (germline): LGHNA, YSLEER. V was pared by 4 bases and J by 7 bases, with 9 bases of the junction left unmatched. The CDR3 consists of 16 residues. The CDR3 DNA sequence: TGCGCCAGCAGCCCAAATAGCGGGGGGGCCTTTAATGAGCAGTTCTTC. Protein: CASSPNSGGAFNEQFF.

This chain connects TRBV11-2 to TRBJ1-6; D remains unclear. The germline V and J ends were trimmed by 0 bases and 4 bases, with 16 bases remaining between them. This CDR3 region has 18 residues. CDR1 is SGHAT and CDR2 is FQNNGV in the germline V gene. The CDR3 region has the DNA TGTGCCAGCAGCTTAGAACCGGGTGGAGGGAGGTATAATTCACCCCTCCACTTT. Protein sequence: CASSLEPGGGRYNSPLHF.

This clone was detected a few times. CDR3 sequence (DNA): TGTGCCAGCAGCTTAAAGGGGGGGCCATCGGATACGCAGTATTTT. This translates into CASSLKGGPSDTQYF. The chain uses TRBV7-9 and TRBJ2-3; weak D call: TRBD2 (7 bases). The V gene's germline CDR1 is SEHNR and CDR2 FQNEAQ (reference sequence). The CDR3 covers 15 residues. V was trimmed by 2 bases and J by 6 bases, leaving 15 bases between them. Supplemented by reference TRBV7-9 and TRBJ2-3, the full variable domain reads DTGVSQNPRHKITKRGQNVTFRCDPISEHNRLYWYRQTLGQGPEFLTYFQNEAQLEKSRLLSDRFSAERPKGSFSTLEIQRTEQGDSAMYLCASSLKGGPSDTQYFGPGTRLTVL.

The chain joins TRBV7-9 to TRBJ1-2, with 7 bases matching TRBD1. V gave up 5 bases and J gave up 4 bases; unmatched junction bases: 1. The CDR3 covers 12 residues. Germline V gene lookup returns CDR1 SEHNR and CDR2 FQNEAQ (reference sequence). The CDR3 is CASSPGGYGYTF. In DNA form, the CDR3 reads TGTGCCAGCAGCCCAGGGGGCTATGGCTACACCTTC.

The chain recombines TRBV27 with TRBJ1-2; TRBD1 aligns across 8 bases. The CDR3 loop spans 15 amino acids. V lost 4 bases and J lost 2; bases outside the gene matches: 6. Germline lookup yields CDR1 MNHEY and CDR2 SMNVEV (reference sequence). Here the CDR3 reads CASSSSRTGNYGYTF. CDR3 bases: TGTGCCAGCAGTTCTTCCCGGACAGGGAACTATGGCTACACCTTC.

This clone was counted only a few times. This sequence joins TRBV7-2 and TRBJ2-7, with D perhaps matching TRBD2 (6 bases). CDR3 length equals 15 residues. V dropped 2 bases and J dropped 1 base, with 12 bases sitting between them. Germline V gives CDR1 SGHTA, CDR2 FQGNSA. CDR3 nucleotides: TGTGCCAGCAGCTTATATGGAGGGGATTCCTACGAGCAGTACTTC. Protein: CASSLYGGDSYEQYF.

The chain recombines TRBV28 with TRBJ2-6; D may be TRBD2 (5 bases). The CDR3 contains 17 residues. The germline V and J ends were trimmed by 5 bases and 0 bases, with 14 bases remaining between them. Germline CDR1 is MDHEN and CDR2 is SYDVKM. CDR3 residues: CASSATDSYSGANVLTF. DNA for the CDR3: TGTGCCAGCAGTGCTACGGACTCCTACTCTGGGGCCAACGTCCTGACTTTC.

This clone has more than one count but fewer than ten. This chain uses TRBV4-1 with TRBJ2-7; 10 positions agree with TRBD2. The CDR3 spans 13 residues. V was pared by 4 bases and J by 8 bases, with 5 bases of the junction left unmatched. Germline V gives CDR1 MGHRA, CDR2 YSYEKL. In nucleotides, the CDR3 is TGCGCCAGCAGCCTCGGGACTAGCGAGAAGCAGTACTTC. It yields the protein CASSLGTSEKQYF.

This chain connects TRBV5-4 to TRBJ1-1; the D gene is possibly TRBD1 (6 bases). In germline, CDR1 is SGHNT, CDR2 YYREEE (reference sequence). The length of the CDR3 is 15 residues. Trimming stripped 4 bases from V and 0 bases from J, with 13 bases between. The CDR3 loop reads CASSGRQVMNTEAFF. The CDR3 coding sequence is TGTGCCAGCAGCGGAAGACAGGTCATGAACACTGAAGCTTTCTTT.